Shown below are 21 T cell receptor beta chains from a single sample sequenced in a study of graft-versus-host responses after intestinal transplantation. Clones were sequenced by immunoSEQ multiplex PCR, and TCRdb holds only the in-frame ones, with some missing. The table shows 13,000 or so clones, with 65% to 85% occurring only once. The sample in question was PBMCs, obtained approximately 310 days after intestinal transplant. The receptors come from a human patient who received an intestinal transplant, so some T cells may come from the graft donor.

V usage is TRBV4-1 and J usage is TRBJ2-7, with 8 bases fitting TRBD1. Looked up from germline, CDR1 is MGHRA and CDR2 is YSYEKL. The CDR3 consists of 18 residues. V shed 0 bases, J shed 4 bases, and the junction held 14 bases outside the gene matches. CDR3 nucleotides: TGCGCCAGCAGCCAAGATCAAAACGGGTACAGGGGGGTTTACGAGCAGTACTTC. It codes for CASSQDQNGYRGVYEQYF.

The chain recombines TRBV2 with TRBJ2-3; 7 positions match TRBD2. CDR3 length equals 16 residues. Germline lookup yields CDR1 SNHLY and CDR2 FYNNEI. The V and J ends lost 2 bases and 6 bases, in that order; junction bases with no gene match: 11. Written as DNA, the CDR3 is TGTGCCAGCAGTGAAAATCCTAGCGGTACCCCCGATACGCAGTATTTT. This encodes CASSENPSGTPDTQYF.

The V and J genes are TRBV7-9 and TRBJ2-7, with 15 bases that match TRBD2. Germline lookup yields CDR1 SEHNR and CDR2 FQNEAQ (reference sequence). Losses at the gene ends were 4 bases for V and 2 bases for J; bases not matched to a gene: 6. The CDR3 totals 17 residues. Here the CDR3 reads CASSSKGTSGRPYEQYF. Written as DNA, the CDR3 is TGTGCCAGCAGCTCAAAAGGGACTAGCGGGAGGCCCTACGAGCAGTACTTC. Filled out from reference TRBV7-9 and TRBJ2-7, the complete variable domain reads DTGVSQNPRHKITKRGQNVTFRCDPISEHNRLYWYRQTLGQGPEFLTYFQNEAQLEKSRLLSDRFSAERPKGSFSTLEIQRTEQGDSAMYLCASSSKGTSGRPYEQYFGPGTRLTVT.

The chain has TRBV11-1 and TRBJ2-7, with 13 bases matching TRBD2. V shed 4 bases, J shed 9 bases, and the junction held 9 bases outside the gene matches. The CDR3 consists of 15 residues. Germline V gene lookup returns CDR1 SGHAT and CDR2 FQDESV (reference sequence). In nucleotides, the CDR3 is TGTGCCAGCAGCTCACCGGGACTAGCGGGATTACTGCAGTACTTC. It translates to CASSSPGLAGLLQYF. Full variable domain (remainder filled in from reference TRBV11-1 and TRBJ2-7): EAEVAQSPRYKITEKSQAVAFWCDPISGHATLYWYRQILGQGPELLVQFQDESVVDDSQLPKDRFSAERLKGVDSTLKIQPAELGDSAMYLCASSSPGLAGLLQYFGPGTRLTVT.

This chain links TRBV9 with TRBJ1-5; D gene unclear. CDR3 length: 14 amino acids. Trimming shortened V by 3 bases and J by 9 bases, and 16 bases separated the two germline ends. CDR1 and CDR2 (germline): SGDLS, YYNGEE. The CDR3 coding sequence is TGTGCCAGCAGCGGAGAGGGATCATCACGGCCCCAGCATTTT. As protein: CASSGEGSSRPQHF.

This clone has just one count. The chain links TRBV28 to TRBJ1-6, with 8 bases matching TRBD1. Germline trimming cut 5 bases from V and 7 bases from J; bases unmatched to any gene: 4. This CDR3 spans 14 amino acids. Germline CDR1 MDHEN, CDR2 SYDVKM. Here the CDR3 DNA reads TGTGCCAGCAGTCCTTGGACAGGGAATTCACCCCTCCACTTT. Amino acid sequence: CASSPWTGNSPLHF.

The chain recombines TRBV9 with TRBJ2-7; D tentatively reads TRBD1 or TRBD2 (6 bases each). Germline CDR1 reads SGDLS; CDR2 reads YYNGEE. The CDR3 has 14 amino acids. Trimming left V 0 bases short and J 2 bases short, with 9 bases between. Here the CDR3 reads CASSVGGGTYEQYF. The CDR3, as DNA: TGTGCCAGCAGCGTAGGAGGGGGGACCTACGAGCAGTACTTC. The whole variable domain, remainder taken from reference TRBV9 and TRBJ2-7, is DSGVTQTPKHLITATGQRVTLRCSPRSGDLSVYWYQQSLDQGLQFLIQYYNGEERAKGNILERFSAQQFPDLHSELNLSSLELGDSALYFCASSVGGGTYEQYFGPGTRLTVT.

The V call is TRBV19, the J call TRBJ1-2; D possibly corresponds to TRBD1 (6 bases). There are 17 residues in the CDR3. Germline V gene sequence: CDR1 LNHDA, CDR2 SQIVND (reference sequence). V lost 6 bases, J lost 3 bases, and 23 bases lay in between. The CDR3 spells CASSKQGGPFGYYGYTF. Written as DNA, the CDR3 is TGTGCCAGTAGCAAACAGGGTGGGCCGTTTGGCTACTATGGCTACACCTTC.

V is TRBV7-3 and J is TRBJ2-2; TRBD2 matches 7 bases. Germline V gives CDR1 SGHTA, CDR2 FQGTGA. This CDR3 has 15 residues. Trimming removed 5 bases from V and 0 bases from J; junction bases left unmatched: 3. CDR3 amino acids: CASSVAGSNTGELFF. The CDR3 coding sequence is TGTGCCAGCAGCGTAGCGGGTTCGAACACCGGGGAGCTGTTTTTT.

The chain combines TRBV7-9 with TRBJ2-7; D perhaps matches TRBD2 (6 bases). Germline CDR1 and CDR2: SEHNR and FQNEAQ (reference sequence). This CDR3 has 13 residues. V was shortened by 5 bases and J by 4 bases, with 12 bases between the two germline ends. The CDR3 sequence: CASSRRSGYEQYF. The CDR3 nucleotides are TGTGCCAGCAGCCGACGTAGCGGATACGAGCAGTACTTC.

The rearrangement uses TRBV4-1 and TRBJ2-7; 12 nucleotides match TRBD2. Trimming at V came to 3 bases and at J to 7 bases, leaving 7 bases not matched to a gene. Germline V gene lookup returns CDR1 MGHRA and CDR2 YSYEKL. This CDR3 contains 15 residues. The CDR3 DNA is TGCGCCAGCAGCCACCTAGCGGGAGGGGCAGGGGAGCAGTACTTC. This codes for CASSHLAGGAGEQYF.

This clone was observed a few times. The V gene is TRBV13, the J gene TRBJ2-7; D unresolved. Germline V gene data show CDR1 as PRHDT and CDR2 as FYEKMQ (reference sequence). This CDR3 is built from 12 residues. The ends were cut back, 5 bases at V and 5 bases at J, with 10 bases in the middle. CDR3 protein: CASSLMTDEQYF. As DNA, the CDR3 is TGTGCCAGCAGCCTAATGACGGACGAGCAGTACTTC.

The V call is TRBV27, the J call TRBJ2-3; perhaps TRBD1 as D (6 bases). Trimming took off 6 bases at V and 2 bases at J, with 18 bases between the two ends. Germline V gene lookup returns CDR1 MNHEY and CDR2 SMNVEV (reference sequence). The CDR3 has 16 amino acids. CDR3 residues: CASRNSRDTLTDTQYF. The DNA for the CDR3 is TGTGCCAGCAGAAACTCCCGGGACACTCTCACAGATACGCAGTATTTT.

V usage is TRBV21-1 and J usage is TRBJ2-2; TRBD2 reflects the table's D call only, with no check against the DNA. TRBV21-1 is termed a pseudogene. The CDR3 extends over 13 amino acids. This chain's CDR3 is CASSKGGAGELFF. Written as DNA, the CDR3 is TGTGCCAGCAGCAAAGGGGGGGCCGGGGAGCTGTTTTTT.

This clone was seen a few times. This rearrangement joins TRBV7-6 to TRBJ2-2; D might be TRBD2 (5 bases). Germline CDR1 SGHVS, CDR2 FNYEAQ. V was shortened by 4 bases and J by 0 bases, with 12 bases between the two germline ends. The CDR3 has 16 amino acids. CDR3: CASSSWTSANTGELFF. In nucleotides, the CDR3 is TGTGCCAGCAGCTCCTGGACTTCCGCGAACACCGGGGAGCTGTTTTTT.

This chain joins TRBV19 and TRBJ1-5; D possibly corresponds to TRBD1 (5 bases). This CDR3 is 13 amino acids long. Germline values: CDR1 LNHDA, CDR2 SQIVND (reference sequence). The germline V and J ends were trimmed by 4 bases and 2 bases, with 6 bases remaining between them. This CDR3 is CASSTQGNQPQHF. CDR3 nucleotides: TGTGCCAGTAGTACACAGGGCAATCAGCCCCAGCATTTT. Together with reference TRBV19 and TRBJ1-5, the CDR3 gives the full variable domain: DGGITQSPKYLFRKEGQNVTLSCEQNLNHDAMYWYRQDPGQGLRLIYYSQIVNDFQKGDIAEGYSVSREKKESFPLTVTSAQKNPTAFYLCASSTQGNQPQHFGDGTRLSIL.

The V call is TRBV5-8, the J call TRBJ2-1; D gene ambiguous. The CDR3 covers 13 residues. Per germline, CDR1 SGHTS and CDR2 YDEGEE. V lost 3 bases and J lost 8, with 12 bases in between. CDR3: CASSYNSGYEQFF. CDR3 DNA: TGTGCCAGCAGCTACAATAGTGGGTATGAGCAGTTCTTC.

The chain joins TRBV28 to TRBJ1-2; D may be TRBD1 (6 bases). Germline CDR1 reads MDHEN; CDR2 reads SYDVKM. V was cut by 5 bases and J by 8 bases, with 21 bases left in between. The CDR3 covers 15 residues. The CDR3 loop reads CASSPLGQQKEGYTF. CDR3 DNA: TGTGCCAGCAGTCCCCTCGGACAGCAAAAGGAGGGCTACACCTTC.

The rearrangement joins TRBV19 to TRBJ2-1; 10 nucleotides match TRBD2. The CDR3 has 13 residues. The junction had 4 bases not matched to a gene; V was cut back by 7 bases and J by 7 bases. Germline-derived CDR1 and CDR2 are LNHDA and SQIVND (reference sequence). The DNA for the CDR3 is TGTGCCAGTACTAGCGGGAGACGAAATGAGCAGTTCTTC. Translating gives CASTSGRRNEQFF.

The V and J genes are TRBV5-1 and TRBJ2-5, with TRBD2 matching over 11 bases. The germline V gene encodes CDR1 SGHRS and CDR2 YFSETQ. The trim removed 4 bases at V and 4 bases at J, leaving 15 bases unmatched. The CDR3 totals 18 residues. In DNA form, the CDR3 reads TGCGCCAGCAGCCACAGACTAGCGGGACTAGTAGGGGGAGAGACCCAGTACTTC. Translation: CASSHRLAGLVGGETQYF.

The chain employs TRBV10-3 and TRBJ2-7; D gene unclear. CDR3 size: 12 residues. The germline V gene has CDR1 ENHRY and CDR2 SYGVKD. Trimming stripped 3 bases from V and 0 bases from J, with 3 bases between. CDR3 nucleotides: TGTGCCATCAGTGACAGCTCCTACGAGCAGTACTTC. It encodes CAISDSSYEQYF.